A single sample is the source of the 8 T cell receptor beta chains below, sequenced in a study of CD8 T cells in ankylosing spondylitis. TCRdb reanalysed the 5' RACE reads using MiXCR and keeps one entry per CDR3 protein. The sample includes roughly 250,000 distinct CDR3 sequences, approximately 9% of them seen just once. Sequences were obtained from blood, either unsorted or a sorted T cell fraction (not recorded which). The source of these receptors is a male donor with ankylosing spondylitis or in good health (not recorded which).

A remark on this clonotype: Given a much more abundant clone one base away, this may be a read error. This chain links TRBV5-1 with TRBJ2-2; 10 positions match TRBD1. CDR3 length: 15 amino acids. Germline V gene sequence: CDR1 SGHRS, CDR2 YFSETQ. The CDR3 bases are TGCGTCAGCAGCCACCGGGACAGGGGTCCCGGGGAGCTGTTTTTT. Its protein product is CVSSHRDRGPGELFF.

For this clonotype: One base away lies a much larger clone, so this may be a sequencing read error. This rearrangement joins TRBV25-1 to TRBJ2-7; no reliable D call. This CDR3 region has 11 residues. Trimming took off 5 bases at V and 5 bases at J, with 7 bases between the two ends. Germline CDR1 is MGHDK and CDR2 is SYGVNS. The CDR3 loop reads CASSSSNEQYF. In DNA, the CDR3 is TGTGCCAGCAGTTCTAGTAACGAGCAGTACTTC.

In its sample, this clonotype was seen many times. V is TRBV9 and J is TRBJ2-3, with 8 bases aligning to TRBD2. The CDR3 is 17 residues long. In germline, CDR1 is SGDLS, CDR2 YYNGEE. The trim removed 0 bases at V and 3 bases at J, leaving 9 bases unmatched. CDR3 coding DNA: TGTGCCAGCAGCGTAGGGGTAACGGGAGGGTTGACAGATACGCAGTATTTT. This gives the protein CASSVGVTGGLTDTQYF.

The sample holds many counts of this clonotype. The chain carries TRBV6-2 or TRBV6-3 and TRBJ2-2; D not certain. The CDR3 consists of 15 residues. CDR1 and CDR2 (germline): MNHEY, SVGEGT. V gave up 6 bases and J gave up 1 base, with 12 bases separating them. CDR3 nucleotide sequence: TGTGCCAGCAGATTGGCCGTATTGAACACCGGGGAGCTGTTTTTT. Translated, it gives CASRLAVLNTGELFF.

In this sample, this clonotype turned up many times. The V and J genes are TRBV3-1 and TRBJ2-1; no definite D call. The germline V gene encodes CDR1 LGHDT and CDR2 YNNKEL (reference sequence). V was cut by 4 bases and J by 0 bases, with 10 bases left in between. The CDR3 consists of 15 residues. CDR3 nucleotide sequence: TGTGCCAGCAGCCCTCGGGCGGCCTCCTACAATGAGCAGTTCTTC. Its translation: CASSPRAASYNEQFF.

This sequence joins TRBV20-1 and TRBJ2-3, with 8 positions matching TRBD2. The junction had 10 bases not matched to a gene; V was cut back by 5 bases and J by 3 bases. CDR3 size: 15 residues. CDR1 is DFQATT and CDR2 is SNEGSKA in the germline V gene (reference sequence). The CDR3 loop is CSAPRSGGLTDTQYF. As DNA, the CDR3 is TGCAGTGCTCCTCGGAGCGGGGGCCTAACAGATACGCAGTATTTT.

A few counts support this clonotype. The chain recombines TRBV30 with TRBJ1-4; D perhaps matches TRBD1 (5 bases). The CDR3 has 13 residues. V gave up 0 bases and J gave up 8 bases, with 10 bases separating them. Germline V gives CDR1 GTSNPN, CDR2 SVGIG (reference sequence). In DNA, the CDR3 is TGTGCCTGGAGTGTAGGGGTGGAAGAAAAACTGTTTTTT. Protein sequence: CAWSVGVEEKLFF.

The sample holds many counts of this clonotype. This chain uses TRBV28 with TRBJ1-6; 8 bases map to TRBD1. Germline assignment: CDR1 MDHEN and CDR2 SYDVKM. CDR3 length equals 14 residues. V dropped 4 bases and J dropped 7; count of bases not matched to a gene: 3. The CDR3 coding sequence is TGTGCCAGCAGTTGGGGACAGGAGAATTCACCCCTCCACTTT. Translated: CASSWGQENSPLHF.